This entry lists 30 T cell receptor beta chains sequenced from one sample in a study of regulatory T cells in long-lasting Graves disease. To make TCR beta libraries, researchers used iRepertoire HTBI primers and Arm-PCR of CDR3 regions. One entry per CDR3 protein results from TCRdb running MiXCR on the multiplex PCR reads. The data contain 310,000 or so distinct CDR3 sequences, around a fifth of them seen just once; the ten biggest clones take up 25% to 30%. The time point was: persistent/refractory GD, antithyroid drugs over 5 years with positive TRAb. Following extraction of RNA from PBMCs, that RNA was used to make the TCR library. Here the sequenced sample was peripheral blood mononuclear cells (PBMCs), taken when the disease was refractory, from a patient treated with antithyroid drugs. These receptors came from a female donor with Graves disease.

This clonotype appeared many times. This sequence joins TRBV3-1 and TRBJ2-7; no clear D. V was pared by 1 base and J by 3 bases, with 13 bases between. Germline V gene lookup returns CDR1 LGHDT and CDR2 YNNKEL (reference sequence). The CDR3 consists of 15 residues. The CDR3 reads CASSQGLKYVYEQYF. Written as DNA, the CDR3 is TGTGCCAGCAGCCAAGGGTTGAAGTACGTCTACGAGCAGTACTTC.

The chain employs TRBV7-8 and TRBJ2-1; D possibly matches TRBD1 or TRBD2 (6 bases each). This CDR3 is built from 17 residues. From germline, CDR1 is SGHVS and CDR2 FQNEAQ. V was clipped by 1 base and J by 8 bases, with 21 bases between them. The CDR3 sequence is CASSLGRVARRGDEQFF. The CDR3 nucleotides read TGTGCCAGCAGCTTAGGGCGGGTAGCGAGAAGGGGGGATGAGCAGTTCTTC.

This clonotype came up many times. The chain has TRBV30 and TRBJ2-5, with D unclear. The CDR3 totals 12 residues. Between the trimmed V and J ends, which lost 4 bases and 5 bases, there was a span of 11 bases. In germline, CDR1 is GTSNPN, CDR2 SVGIG (reference sequence). The CDR3, as DNA: TGTGCCTGGAAGCACTCCGGGGAGACCCAGTACTTC. It encodes CAWKHSGETQYF.

This chain uses TRBV6-5 with TRBJ1-5; 7 bases are a match to TRBD1. V was clipped by 0 bases and J by 1 base; unmatched bases: 9. Looked up from germline, CDR1 is MNHEY and CDR2 is SVGAGI. This CDR3 contains 18 residues. The CDR3 bases are TGTGCCAGCAGTTACTCGCGGGACCTCAGGGGGAGCAATCAGCCCCAGCATTTT. This encodes CASSYSRDLRGSNQPQHF.

The chain recombines TRBV6-9 with TRBJ1-2, with D uncertain. The CDR3 is 14 residues long. The germline V and J ends were trimmed by 3 bases and 4 bases, with 12 bases remaining between them. Germline V CDR1 and CDR2: MNHGY, SVAAGI. This chain's CDR3 is CASSYVGSLYGYTF. DNA of the CDR3: TGTGCCAGCAGTTACGTCGGCAGCCTCTATGGCTACACCTTC.

This clonotype occurred many times. The chain uses TRBV2 and TRBJ1-1, with a possible D match to TRBD1 (6 bases). Germline lookup yields CDR1 SNHLY and CDR2 FYNNEI. The CDR3 consists of 14 residues. The V end lost 6 bases, the J end lost 3 bases, and 14 bases lay between the germline ends. CDR3 DNA: TGTGCCAGCAGCCGAGAGGGGGGACACACTGAAGCTTTCTTT. It translates to CASSREGGHTEAFF. Combining the CDR3 with reference TRBV2 and TRBJ1-1 gives the whole variable domain EPEVTQTPSHQVTQMGQEVILRCVPISNHLYFYWYRQILGQKVEFLVSFYNNEISEKSEIFDDQFSVERPDGSNFTLKIRSTKLEDSAMYFCASSREGGHTEAFFGQGTRLTVV.

V usage is TRBV5-1 and J usage is TRBJ2-7; perhaps D is TRBD1 or TRBD2 (7 bases each). The V gene lost 1 base and the J gene lost 3 bases, with 14 bases spanning the gap. There are 15 residues in the CDR3. Looked up from germline, CDR1 is SGHRS and CDR2 is YFSETQ. CDR3 amino acids: CASSLTQGGIYEQYF. CDR3 in DNA: TGCGCCAGCAGCTTGACCCAGGGGGGGATCTACGAGCAGTACTTC.

This clonotype was recorded at least ten times. The rearrangement joins TRBV28 to TRBJ1-4; no reliable D call. V shed 6 bases and J shed 5 bases, with 13 bases lying between them. Per the germline V gene, CDR1 is MDHEN and CDR2 is SYDVKM. The CDR3 extends over 14 amino acids. The CDR3, as DNA: TGTGCCAGCAGCCGGGCGGCTTCCAATGAAAAACTGTTTTTT. This codes for CASSRAASNEKLFF.

As for this clonotype: An end of the junction does not agree with germline; a read error may underlie this. J is TRBJ2-5 and V is TRBV9; D is unclear. This CDR3 has 14 amino acids. CDR1 is SGDLS, CDR2 YYNGEE, per germline. The CDR3 nucleotides read TGTGCCAGCAGCGTAGGCGGTAGCAGAGAGACCCAGCACTTC. As protein: CASSVGGSRETQHF.

In its sample, this clonotype was seen a few times. The chain joins TRBV7-2 to TRBJ2-5, with D perhaps TRBD1 (6 bases). V gave up 4 bases and J gave up 5 bases, with 14 bases separating them. The germline V gene has CDR1 SGHTA and CDR2 FQGNSA. The CDR3 extends over 14 amino acids. CDR3 DNA: TGTGCCAGCAGCTCCCCAGGGACATGGGAGACCCAGTACTTC. Translation gives CASSSPGTWETQYF.

This clonotype was found a few times. This chain links TRBV7-8 with TRBJ2-2; D not resolved. In germline, CDR1 is SGHVS, CDR2 FQNEAQ. The CDR3 is made up of 13 amino acids. Trimming pared 7 bases from V and 6 bases from J, leaving 12 bases between. CDR3 loop: CASTDGYAGELFF. As DNA, the CDR3 is TGTGCCAGCACTGATGGATATGCCGGGGAGCTGTTTTTT.

This sequence joins TRBV7-2 and TRBJ1-2; D unresolved. Germline V lookup: CDR1 SGHTA, CDR2 FQGNSA. The CDR3 extends over 15 amino acids. Trimming cost V 1 base and J 2 bases, with 11 bases left between them. The CDR3 sequence is CASSLVPVSNYGYTF. The CDR3 bases are TGTGCCAGCAGCTTAGTCCCAGTTTCGAACTATGGCTACACCTTC. Supplemented by reference TRBV7-2 and TRBJ1-2, the full variable domain reads GAGVSQSPSNKVTEKGKDVELRCDPISGHTALYWYRQSLGQGLEFLIYFQGNSAPDKSGLPSDRFSAERTGGSVSTLTIQRTQQEDSAVYLCASSLVPVSNYGYTFGSGTRLTVV.

This clonotype was observed at least ten times. The chain recombines TRBV12-3 or TRBV12-4 with TRBJ2-5, with D possibly called TRBD1 or TRBD2 (5 bases each). Trimming cost V 3 bases and J 2 bases, with 13 bases left between them. The CDR3 totals 15 residues. Here the CDR3 DNA reads TGTGCCAGCAGTTTCACCGGGACCCGTCAAGAGACCCAGTACTTC. Translation: CASSFTGTRQETQYF.

The chain couples TRBV24-1 to TRBJ2-5; the match to TRBD2 covers 8 bases. Germline V gene lookup returns CDR1 KGHDR and CDR2 SFDVKD. The CDR3 totals 21 residues. The ends lost 1 base at V and 5 bases at J; junction bases unmatched: 23. CDR3 amino acids: CATSDFRAGLLAGSDPETQYF. The CDR3 DNA reads TGTGCCACCAGTGATTTTAGGGCCGGATTGTTAGCGGGATCCGACCCGGAGACCCAGTACTTC.

This clonotype has a count of ten or more. This chain joins TRBV7-9 and TRBJ2-2, with D tentatively TRBD2 (5 bases). In germline, CDR1 is SEHNR, CDR2 FQNEAQ (reference sequence). The V and J ends lost 2 bases and 3 bases respectively, with 7 bases between them. The CDR3 length is 14 residues. This chain's CDR3 is CASSLSEDTGELFF. The CDR3, as DNA: TGTGCCAGCAGCTTATCGGAGGACACCGGGGAGCTGTTTTTT.

Many counts were recorded for this clonotype. V is TRBV28 and J is TRBJ2-6; possible D gene TRBD1, 5 bases. CDR3 size: 16 residues. Germline CDR1 and CDR2: MDHEN and SYDVKM. V was clipped by 6 bases and J by 0 bases, with 12 bases between them. The CDR3 is CASRGKGISGANVLTF. In DNA form, the CDR3 reads TGTGCCAGCAGGGGAAAGGGGATCTCTGGGGCCAACGTCCTGACTTTC. Full variable domain (rest looked up from reference TRBV28 and TRBJ2-6): DVKVTQSSRYLVKRTGEKVFLECVQDMDHENMFWYRQDPGLGLRLIYFSYDVKMKEKGDIPEGYSVSREKKERFSLILESASTNQTSMYLCASRGKGISGANVLTFGAGSRLTVL.

This clonotype was detected ten times or more. The chain is built from TRBV12-3 or TRBV12-4 and TRBJ2-2; D unclear. Trimming took 3 bases from V and 1 from J, leaving 9 bases between them. This CDR3 region has 15 residues. The CDR3 DNA sequence: TGTGCCAGCAGTTTGGATTCAGGGAACACCGGGGAGCTGTTTTTT. Translated, it gives CASSLDSGNTGELFF.

This clonotype was observed at least ten times. The chain employs TRBV5-1 and TRBJ1-1; D is unclear. CDR1 is SGHRS and CDR2 is YFSETQ in the germline V gene. This CDR3 spans 13 amino acids. V dropped 4 bases and J dropped 3 bases, with 10 bases sitting between them. The CDR3 here is CASSPQADTEAFF. The CDR3 bases are TGCGCCAGCAGCCCTCAGGCTGACACTGAAGCTTTCTTT.

On this clonotype itself: Likely a read error: the CDR3 ends without its conserved phenylalanine or tryptophan. No DNA is shown, since the ends of the CDR3 on it are uncertain; the CDR3 is the one TCRdb lists. The chain has TRBV2 and TRBJ1-3; the table gives TRBD1 as D, unverified against the DNA. A total of 11 residues make up the CDR3, ends included. Germline values: CDR1 SNHLY, CDR2 FYNNEI. The CDR3 loop reads CASSRSQGGYL.

This clonotype came up a few times. The chain carries TRBV6-2 or TRBV6-3 and TRBJ2-7, with 10 bases that match TRBD1. V shed 7 bases and J 5 bases; nucleotides not matched to a gene: 2. Looked up from germline, CDR1 is MNHEY and CDR2 is SVGEGT. CDR3 size: 12 residues. DNA for the CDR3: TGTGCCAGCAAGACAGGGGGCGACGAGCAGTACTTC. It codes for CASKTGGDEQYF.

Details on this clonotype: It differs at one base from a far larger clone, so likely a read error. The gene calls are TRBV6-4 and TRBJ1-4; TRBD1 aligns across 8 bases. V lost 5 bases, J lost 6 bases, and 11 bases stayed unmatched. Germline V CDR1 and CDR2: MRHNA, SNTAGT. This CDR3 region has 16 residues. The CDR3 coding sequence is TGTGCCAGCAGTTCTACCCAGACAGGGGCTCATGAAAAACTGTTTTTT. It specifies CASSSTQTGAHEKLFF.

The sample holds many counts of this clonotype. The V call is TRBV28, the J call TRBJ2-5; TRBD2 aligns across 14 bases. This CDR3 is built from 19 residues. Unmatched junction bases numbered 15, after V lost 6 bases and J lost 3 bases. CDR1 and CDR2 (germline): MDHEN, SYDVKM. In DNA form, the CDR3 reads TGTGCCAGCAGCTCCTTAGCCAGGGGACTAGCGGGAGACGAAGAGACCCAGTACTTC. Amino acid sequence: CASSSLARGLAGDEETQYF.

Ten or more counts support this clonotype. The V and J genes are TRBV7-9 and TRBJ1-2; perhaps TRBD1 as D (6 bases). V dropped 4 bases and J dropped 0 bases, with 15 bases sitting between them. The V gene's germline CDR1 is SEHNR and CDR2 FQNEAQ (reference sequence). The CDR3 consists of 16 residues. As DNA, the CDR3 is TGTGCCAGCAGCTCAAAACGGACAGCCCCTAACTATGGCTACACCTTC. This sequence encodes CASSSKRTAPNYGYTF.

This clonotype was recorded at least ten times. The chain combines TRBV10-3 with TRBJ2-7; 8 bases fit TRBD1. The CDR3 is 14 amino acids. V lost 6 bases to trimming and J lost 6 bases; unmatched junction nucleotides: 10. CDR1 and CDR2 (germline): ENHRY, SYGVKD. CDR3 amino acids: CAIRSGTGSVEQYF. CDR3 in DNA: TGTGCCATCAGATCCGGGACAGGTAGCGTCGAGCAGTACTTC.

J is TRBJ2-7 and V is TRBV6-5; D gene uncertain. CDR1 and CDR2 (germline): MNHEY, SVGAGI. The length of the CDR3 is 15 residues. Deletions cut 0 bases from V and 3 bases from J, with 12 bases between. CDR3 protein: CASSYSRPDFYEQYF. Written as DNA, the CDR3 is TGTGCCAGCAGTTACTCGAGACCGGATTTCTACGAGCAGTACTTC.

The V call is TRBV14, the J call TRBJ2-7; TRBD1 aligns across 8 bases. The CDR3 consists of 18 residues. V shed 0 bases, J shed 0 bases, and the junction held 10 bases outside the gene matches. Germline V lookup: CDR1 SGHDN, CDR2 FVKESK. The CDR3 reads CASSQDTTWDRLSYEQYF. The CDR3 DNA sequence: TGTGCCAGCAGCCAAGACACTACTTGGGACAGGCTCTCCTACGAGCAGTACTTC.

This clonotype has just a few counts. The chain combines TRBV20-1 with TRBJ2-5; 8 positions agree with TRBD1. After removal of 7 bases from V and 1 base from J, the junction contained 2 bases not matched to a gene. From germline, CDR1 is DFQATT and CDR2 SNEGSKA (reference sequence). This CDR3 has 12 amino acids. CDR3 coding DNA: TGCAGTGGTCAGGGGGCCCAAGAGACCCAGTACTTC. As protein: CSGQGAQETQYF.

A note on this clonotype: Possible read error: a much larger clone is one base away. This chain joins TRBV20-1 and TRBJ2-5; TRBD2 is a possible D gene (5 bases). Trimming cost V 1 base and J 4 bases, with 10 bases left between them. Germline V gives CDR1 DFQATT, CDR2 SNEGSKA (reference sequence). This CDR3 comprises 13 residues. CDR3 region: CSARAGYRETQYF. CDR3 nucleotides: TGCAGTGCTAGAGCGGGGTACCGAGAGACCCAGTACTTC.

This clonotype was counted a few times. The genes are TRBV28 and TRBJ2-2, with a possible D match to TRBD2 (5 bases). The CDR3 runs to 17 residues. Germline values: CDR1 MDHEN, CDR2 SYDVKM. V lost 6 bases to trimming and J lost 6 bases, with 23 bases between them. This CDR3 is CASSGQYRETTPGELFF. The CDR3 nucleotides are TGTGCCAGCAGCGGTCAATACCGGGAAACCACCCCCGGGGAGCTGTTTTTT. Full variable domain (rest looked up from reference TRBV28 and TRBJ2-2): DVKVTQSSRYLVKRTGEKVFLECVQDMDHENMFWYRQDPGLGLRLIYFSYDVKMKEKGDIPEGYSVSREKKERFSLILESASTNQTSMYLCASSGQYRETTPGELFFGEGSRLTVL.

The rearrangement links TRBV4-1 to TRBJ1-2; weak D call: TRBD1 (5 bases). V was pared by 1 base and J by 6 bases, with 21 bases between. This CDR3 comprises 17 residues. Germline V gives CDR1 MGHRA, CDR2 YSYEKL. CDR3 coding DNA: TGCGCCAGCAGCCAAGTCGACTTGGGGCTATCATTAAATGGCTACACCTTC. Protein: CASSQVDLGLSLNGYTF.